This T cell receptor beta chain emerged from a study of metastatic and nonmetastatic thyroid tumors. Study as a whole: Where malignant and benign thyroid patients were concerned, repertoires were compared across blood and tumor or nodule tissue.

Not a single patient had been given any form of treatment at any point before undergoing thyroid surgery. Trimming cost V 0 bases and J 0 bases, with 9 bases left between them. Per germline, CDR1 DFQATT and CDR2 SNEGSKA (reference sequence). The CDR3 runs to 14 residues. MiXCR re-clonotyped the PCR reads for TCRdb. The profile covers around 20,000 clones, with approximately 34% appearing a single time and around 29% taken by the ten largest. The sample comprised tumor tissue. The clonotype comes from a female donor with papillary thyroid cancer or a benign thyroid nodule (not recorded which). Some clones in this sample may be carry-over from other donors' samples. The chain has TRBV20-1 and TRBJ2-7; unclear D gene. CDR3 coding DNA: TGCAGTGCTAGAGATCCCCGTAGCTCCTACGAGCAGTACTTC. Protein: CSARDPRSSYEQYF.